The 8 T cell receptor beta chains given below trace back to one sample, sequenced in a study of OX40 agonist ivuxolimab in advanced cancers. The data were produced by immunoSEQ multiplex PCR, yet TCRdb's version contains in-frame clones alone and is incomplete. The sample contains about 64,000 clones, roughly 85% of which appear only once. This specimen consisted of CD4+ or CD8+ T cells sorted from blood, obtained in a trial of the OX40 agonist ivuxolimab. The receptors shown here come from an adult with an advanced solid tumor such as melanoma, head and neck, liver or kidney cancer.

This chain connects TRBV19 to TRBJ2-6; D gene ambiguous. Per the germline V gene, CDR1 is LNHDA and CDR2 is SQIVND (reference sequence). There are 16 residues in the CDR3. V shed 6 bases and J shed 0 bases, with 12 bases lying between them. The CDR3 reads CASSTHGRSGANVLTF. The CDR3 nucleotides are TGTGCCAGTAGCACACACGGCCGCTCTGGGGCCAACGTCCTGACTTTC.

V usage is TRBV28 and J usage is TRBJ1-3; D unresolved. The CDR3 consists of 14 residues. From germline, CDR1 is MDHEN and CDR2 SYDVKM. Trimming removed 2 bases from V and 0 bases from J, with 5 bases in between. The CDR3: CASSLTSSGNTIYF. CDR3 nucleotides: TGTGCCAGCAGTTTAACGAGCTCTGGAAACACCATATATTTT.

This clone appeared once. In DNA, the CDR3 is TGTGCCAGCAGCAAAAAAGGCGTCCCCTTTTACGAGCAGTACTTC. This translates into CASSKKGVPFYEQYF. The chain links TRBV21-1 to TRBJ2-7. TRBV21-1 is described as a pseudogene. The CDR3 covers 15 residues.

The chain has TRBV7-6 and TRBJ2-7, with D maybe TRBD1 (7 bases). V was clipped by 1 base and J by 5 bases, with 15 bases between them. This CDR3 is built from 15 residues. Looked up from germline, CDR1 is SGHVS and CDR2 is FNYEAQ. The CDR3 here is CASSLVEGAPHEQYF. Here the CDR3 DNA reads TGTGCCAGCAGCTTAGTGGAGGGGGCGCCTCACGAGCAGTACTTC.

V is TRBV5-4 and J is TRBJ2-7; D is perhaps TRBD1 (5 bases). The CDR3 spans 13 residues. Germline loops: CDR1 SGHNT, CDR2 YYREEE (reference sequence). With 4 bases removed from V and 5 bases from J, the gap between germline ends came to 13 bases. CDR3 sequence (DNA): TGTGCCAGCAGCGTATCACAGGTAAACGAGCAGTACTTC. The encoded protein is CASSVSQVNEQYF. Filled out from reference TRBV5-4 and TRBJ2-7, the complete variable domain reads ETGVTQSPTHLIKTRGQQVTLRCSSQSGHNTVSWYQQALGQGPQFIFQYYREEENGRGNFPPRFSGLQFPNYSSELNVNALELDDSALYLCASSVSQVNEQYFGPGTRLTVT.

V is TRBV14 and J is TRBJ2-5; 13 positions match TRBD2. Germline values: CDR1 SGHDN, CDR2 FVKESK. With 6 bases clipped from V and 5 bases from J, the junction kept 6 bases outside the gene matches. The CDR3 runs 15 residues. The CDR3 coding sequence is TGTGCCAGCAGTCGAACTAGCGGGGGGGCCGAGACCCAGTACTTC. Its protein is CASSRTSGGAETQYF.

This clone appeared a single time. The chain combines TRBV7-2 with TRBJ2-4, with 7 bases identical to TRBD2. Germline loops: CDR1 SGHTA, CDR2 FQGNSA. This CDR3 is 16 amino acids long. The V gene end was trimmed by 0 bases and the J gene end by 6 bases; junction bases not matched to a gene: 8. The CDR3 coding sequence is TGTGCCAGCAGCTTAGCCACATCCGCGGGAGTAAACATTCAGTACTTC. Encoded protein: CASSLATSAGVNIQYF.

The J gene is TRBJ1-5, the V gene TRBV30, with a tentative D call TRBD1 (5 bases). V was shortened by 1 base and J by 4 bases, with 8 bases between the two germline ends. The CDR3 length is 13 residues. CDR1 and CDR2 from the germline V gene are GTSNPN and SVGIG (reference sequence). Here the CDR3 DNA reads TGTGCCTGGAGTGGCCGGGGGAATCAGCCCCAGCATTTT. It codes for CAWSGRGNQPQHF.